Listed below are T cell receptor beta chains from one sample, sequenced in a study of T cell repertoires in cytomegalovirus infection. These TCRs' antigens remain unknown. In TCRdb, the reads were re-called with MiXCR into one record per CDR3 protein. The table lists 650,000 to 850,000 distinct CDR3 sequences, about 29% of them singletons. The sample here was cultured CD8+ T cells from PBMCs, taken from culture after CMV antigen stimulation. The receptors originated from a human donor in good health (CMV status not recorded). Some clones in this sample may be carry-over from other donors' samples. The CDR3 runs from the conserved cysteine through the conserved F or W. A D gene is named only where the DNA matches it firmly. Part of the rows lack a size; the others show once, few, many or a class for expanded clones.

V: TRBV28
size: few
D: TRBD2
J: TRBJ2-1
CDR3: CASSSRLAGGNEQFF
DNA: TGTGCCAGCAGTTCCCGACTAGCGGGGGGCAATGAGCAGTTCTTC

V: TRBV18
size: NA
D: NA
J: TRBJ1-2
CDR3: CASSPTSTGTYGYTF
DNA: TGTGCCAGCTCACCAACCTCTACAGGGACCTATGGCTACACCTTC

V: TRBV13
size: NA
D: NA
J: TRBJ1-6
CDR3: CASRFLSSYNSPLHF
DNA: TGTGCCAGCAGATTCCTTAGCTCCTATAATTCACCCCTCCACTTT

V: TRBV19
size: NA
D: NA
J: TRBJ1-5
CDR3: CASSIRRQNRLQPQHF
DNA: TGTGCCAGTAGTATTCGGAGACAAAATAGGCTTCAGCCCCAGCATTTT

V: TRBV7-3
size: NA
D: NA
J: TRBJ1-5
CDR3: CASSLGPSVQPQHF
DNA: TGTGCCAGCAGCTTAGGACCGTCCGTCCAGCCCCAGCATTTT

V: TRBV7-9
size: many
D: NA
J: TRBJ1-1
CDR3: CASSPRQVGWRVAFF
DNA: TGTGCCAGCAGCCCCCGCCAGGTCGGGTGGAGAGTAGCTTTCTTT

V: TRBV7-2
size: many
D: TRBD1
J: TRBJ2-5
CDR3: CASRPTGGYDWDQETQYF
DNA: TGTGCCAGCAGACCTACAGGGGGCTATGACTGGGACCAAGAGACCCAGTACTTC

V: TRBV27
size: few
D: NA
J: TRBJ1-1
CDR3: CASSGVGTEAFF
DNA: TGTGCCAGCAGTGGGGTGGGGACTGAAGCTTTCTTT

V: TRBV19
size: few
D: TRBD1
J: TRBJ2-3
CDR3: CASSIGTGFKLQPNGPSTDTQYF
DNA: TGTGCCAGTAGTATTGGGACAGGGTTCAAACTACAGCCTAATGGACCCTCCACAGATACGCAGTATTTT

V: TRBV5-4
size: NA
D: NA
J: TRBJ2-3
CDR3: CASSSPEEGTDTQYF
DNA: TGTGCCAGCAGTTCCCCCGAGGAGGGCACAGATACGCAGTATTTT

V: TRBV7-6
size: many
D: TRBD2
J: TRBJ2-3
CDR3: CASSQSGGPTDTQYF
DNA: TGTGCCAGCAGCCAGAGCGGGGGCCCCACAGATACGCAGTATTTT

V: TRBV28
size: few
D: NA
J: TRBJ1-2
CDR3: CASLGGPYYGYTF
DNA: TGTGCCAGCCTTGGGGGACCGTACTATGGCTACACCTTC

V: TRBV7-2
size: NA
D: NA
J: TRBJ1-5
CDR3: CASSLRDGRNQPQHF
DNA: TGTGCCAGCAGCCTTCGGGACGGACGCAATCAGCCCCAGCATTTT

V: TRBV4-1
size: NA
D: TRBD1
J: TRBJ1-5
CDR3: CASSQYRGEDQPQHF
DNA: TGCGCCAGCAGCCAATACAGGGGTGAGGATCAGCCCCAGCATTTT

V: TRBV4-3
size: NA
D: TRBD1
J: TRBJ1-1
CDR3: CASSQERDSWNTEAFF
DNA: TGCGCCAGCAGCCAAGAACGGGACAGTTGGAACACTGAAGCTTTCTTT

V: TRBV10-3
size: NA
D: TRBD1
J: TRBJ1-2
CDR3: CAINNGQGGGYTF
DNA: TGTGCCATCAACAACGGACAGGGAGGTGGCTACACCTTC

V: TRBV2
size: NA
D: NA
J: TRBJ2-5
CDR3: CASSEGSLQLQETQYF
DNA: TGTGCCAGCAGTGAAGGGTCGTTACAGCTGCAAGAGACCCAGTACTTC

V: TRBV6-2/TRBV6-3
size: few
D: NA
J: TRBJ2-1
CDR3: CASSLLTNEQFF
DNA: TGTGCCAGCAGTCTTTTAACCAATGAGCAGTTCTTC

V: TRBV20-1
size: NA
D: NA
J: TRBJ2-1
CDR3: CSARDGRVSSYNEQFF
DNA: TGCAGTGCTAGAGATGGCCGGGTTAGCTCCTACAATGAGCAGTTCTTC

V: TRBV6-4
size: NA
D: NA
J: TRBJ1-1
CDR3: CASSEGAGSVAFF
DNA: TGTGCCAGCAGTGAGGGGGCAGGGAGTGTAGCTTTCTTT

V: TRBV15
size: few
D: NA
J: TRBJ1-5
CDR3: CATSSHTQPQHF
DNA: TGTGCCACCAGCAGCCACACTCAGCCCCAGCATTTT

V: TRBV2
size: NA
D: NA
J: TRBJ1-2
CDR3: CASSLEERVGYTF
DNA: TGTGCCAGCAGTCTGGAAGAGCGAGTTGGCTACACCTTC

V: TRBV6-2/TRBV6-3
size: NA
D: NA
J: TRBJ2-1
CDR3: CASSYGLPTPSDEQFF
DNA: TGTGCCAGCAGTTACGGGCTACCCACACCCAGCGATGAGCAGTTCTTC

V: TRBV7-8
size: NA
D: NA
J: TRBJ2-6
CDR3: CASSQSTGANVLTF
DNA: TGTGCCAGCAGCCAAAGTACAGGGGCCAACGTCCTGACTTTC

V: TRBV20-1
size: NA
D: TRBD1
J: TRBJ2-7
CDR3: CSASPTGSYEQYF
DNA: TGCAGTGCTAGTCCGACAGGGTCCTACGAGCAGTACTTC

V: TRBV24-1
size: NA
D: TRBD2
J: TRBJ2-5
CDR3: CATSPSGGEETQYF
DNA: TGTGCCACCAGTCCTAGCGGGGGAGAAGAGACCCAGTACTTC

V: TRBV29-1
size: NA
D: NA
J: TRBJ1-2
CDR3: CSVVGKNYGYTF
DNA: TGCAGCGTTGTTGGGAAAAACTATGGCTACACCTTC

V: TRBV19
size: NA
D: TRBD1
J: TRBJ1-2
CDR3: CASSVRTGQNGYTF
DNA: TGTGCCAGTAGTGTGCGGACAGGGCAGAATGGCTACACCTTC

V: TRBV7-6
size: many
D: TRBD1
J: TRBJ2-1
CDR3: CASSLARTGWGYNEQFF
DNA: TGTGCCAGCAGCTTAGCTAGGACAGGATGGGGTTACAATGAGCAGTTCTTC

V: TRBV6-6
size: few
D: TRBD2
J: TRBJ2-5
CDR3: CASSYERGSQETQYF
DNA: TGTGCCAGCAGTTACGAGCGGGGGTCGCAAGAGACCCAGTACTTC

V: TRBV11-2
size: NA
D: NA
J: TRBJ2-7
CDR3: CASSPVREQYF
DNA: TGTGCCAGCAGCCCGGTCCGCGAGCAGTACTTC